The 18 T cell receptor beta chains listed next were all sequenced from one sample in a study of blood T cell repertoires in COVID-19. Method: immunoSEQ multiplex PCR; TCRdb's copy keeps in-frame clones and lacks some. Of about 300,000 clones in the sample, around 82% were seen once. Sequenced input: peripheral blood. These receptors were collected from a woman in her forties or fifties with acute or convalescent COVID-19.

This sequence joins TRBV19 and TRBJ1-3; perhaps TRBD1 as D (5 bases). The CDR3 covers 15 residues. With 5 bases removed from V and 4 bases from J, the gap between germline ends came to 15 bases. Germline values: CDR1 LNHDA, CDR2 SQIVND (reference sequence). In nucleotides, the CDR3 is TGTGCCAGTAGTCCGGACACCTCAGGGGGAAACACCATATATTTT. This codes for CASSPDTSGGNTIYF.

This clone was recorded only once. Other DNA sequences in the same sample also yield this CDR3. The gene calls are TRBV18 and TRBJ2-3, with 12 bases matching TRBD2. From germline, CDR1 is KGHSH and CDR2 LQKENI. J gave up 5 bases and V 3 bases, and 6 bases lay outside the gene matches. The CDR3 consists of 16 residues. This CDR3 reads CASSPRLAGGRDTQYF. CDR3 bases: TGTGCCAGCTCACCGAGGCTAGCGGGGGGGCGAGATACGCAGTATTTT. Looking up the rest from reference TRBV18 and TRBJ2-3 gives the full variable domain: NAGVMQNPRHLVRRRGQEARLRCSPMKGHSHVYWYRQLPEEGLKFMVYLQKENIIDESGMPKERFSAEFPKEGPSILRIQQVVRGDSAAYFCASSPRLAGGRDTQYFGPGTRLTVL.

The V and J genes are TRBV5-5 and TRBJ1-1, with D maybe TRBD1 (5 bases). V was pared by 1 base and J by 1 base, with 17 bases between. The CDR3 runs 17 residues. Germline V gene data show CDR1 as SGHKS and CDR2 as YYEKEE (reference sequence). In DNA form, the CDR3 reads TGTGCCAGCAGCTTGCGGCTTGGGGTTCAGGGGAACACTGAAGCTTTCTTT. Protein: CASSLRLGVQGNTEAFF.

The chain links TRBV4-1 to TRBJ1-3; a weak D match, TRBD1 (6 bases). The CDR3 covers 16 residues. V lost 4 bases and J 4 bases, leaving 17 bases between the germline ends. CDR1 MGHRA and CDR2 YSYEKL come from the germline V gene. The CDR3 here is CASSLGAAKVGNTIYF. The CDR3 DNA sequence: TGCGCCAGCAGCCTGGGGGCGGCAAAGGTGGGAAACACCATATATTTT.

This clone was recorded once. The chain couples TRBV6-1 to TRBJ2-1, with 9 bases aligning to TRBD1. This CDR3 is built from 16 residues. Unmatched junction bases numbered 7, after V lost 3 bases and J lost 4 bases. The germline CDR1 and CDR2 sequences are MNHNS and SASEGT. The CDR3 DNA sequence: TGTGCCAGCAGTGATAGGGGACAGGGAAAGTACAATGAGCAGTTCTTC. Translating gives CASSDRGQGKYNEQFF.

This chain joins TRBV5-1 and TRBJ1-6; TRBD1 might be the D (6 bases). Germline-derived CDR1 and CDR2 are SGHRS and YFSETQ. V lost 4 bases to trimming and J lost 5 bases, with 16 bases between them. This CDR3 spans 16 amino acids. The CDR3 coding sequence is TGCGCCAGCAGCCATACCCCGAGACAGGATAATTCACCCCTCCACTTT. Translating gives CASSHTPRQDNSPLHF.

The chain uses TRBV4-3 and TRBJ1-2; D is possibly TRBD1 (5 bases). The CDR3 extends over 14 amino acids. V dropped 1 base and J dropped 3 bases, with 9 bases sitting between them. Germline assignment: CDR1 LGHNA and CDR2 YSLEER. CDR3 amino acids: CASSQVRGDYGYTF. CDR3 nucleotides: TGCGCCAGCAGCCAAGTCCGGGGGGACTATGGCTACACCTTC.

The chain links TRBV2 to TRBJ1-1, with a possible D match to TRBD1 (5 bases). This CDR3 has 15 residues. The germline V gene has CDR1 SNHLY and CDR2 FYNNEI. With 5 bases removed from V and 4 bases from J, the gap between germline ends came to 17 bases. In DNA form, the CDR3 reads TGTGCCAGCAGTCTAAAGGTGGGCAGGGCCACTGAAGCTTTCTTT. Residues: CASSLKVGRATEAFF.

The table lists this clone with a count of one. The CDR3 nucleotides are TGCGCCAGCAGCTTGGAACCAGGGGGGACCCAGTACTTC. It codes for CASSLEPGGTQYF. V is TRBV5-1 and J is TRBJ2-5, with 7 bases that match TRBD1. This CDR3 contains 13 residues. The germline V gene encodes CDR1 SGHRS and CDR2 YFSETQ. The V gene end was trimmed by 0 bases and the J gene end by 7 bases; junction bases not matched to a gene: 3.

V and J are TRBV6-5 and TRBJ2-3, with D possibly TRBD1 on 5 matching bases. This CDR3 has 14 amino acids. The V end lost 7 bases, the J end lost 0 bases, and 11 bases lay between the germline ends. Germline-derived CDR1 and CDR2 are MNHEY and SVGAGI. CDR3 nucleotide sequence: TGTGCCAGCAAGGACACCAAGAGCACAGATACGCAGTATTTT. It encodes CASKDTKSTDTQYF.

The chain recombines TRBV10-3 with TRBJ1-3; 7 positions match TRBD1. The ends lost 10 bases at V and 3 bases at J; junction bases unmatched: 9. The CDR3 runs to 14 residues. The germline V gene encodes CDR1 ENHRY and CDR2 SYGVKD. Written as DNA, the CDR3 is TGTGCCACCAAGGGGACAGCCGATGGAAACACCATATATTTT. Residues: CATKGTADGNTIYF.

The rearrangement joins TRBV28 to TRBJ1-6; no clear D. The V end was cut by 1 base, the J end by 5 bases, with 9 bases between. The length of the CDR3 is 15 residues. Germline V lookup: CDR1 MDHEN, CDR2 SYDVKM. The CDR3 DNA is TGTGCCAGCAGTTTATTACGCGGTAATAATTCACCCCTCCACTTT. Protein product: CASSLLRGNNSPLHF. Together with reference TRBV28 and TRBJ1-6, the CDR3 gives the full variable domain: DVKVTQSSRYLVKRTGEKVFLECVQDMDHENMFWYRQDPGLGLRLIYFSYDVKMKEKGDIPEGYSVSREKKERFSLILESASTNQTSMYLCASSLLRGNNSPLHFGNGTRLTVT.

The chain couples TRBV10-3 to TRBJ2-3, with D unresolved. The CDR3 has 15 amino acids. With 2 bases removed from V and 1 base from J, the gap between germline ends came to 10 bases. Germline CDR1 reads ENHRY; CDR2 reads SYGVKD. CDR3 coding DNA: TGTGCCATCAGTGAGAACATCCTCCGCACAGATACGCAGTATTTT. Its translation: CAISENILRTDTQYF.

This chain uses TRBV6-5 with TRBJ1-2; no firm D call. Deletions cut 0 bases from V and 8 bases from J, with 10 bases between. Germline V gene lookup returns CDR1 MNHEY and CDR2 SVGAGI. The CDR3 runs 13 residues. This chain's CDR3 is CASSYSEDRGYTF. The CDR3 DNA sequence: TGTGCCAGCAGTTACTCGGAGGATCGGGGCTACACCTTC.

CDR3 nucleotide sequence: TGTGCCAGCAGCCGCGGGGGCGCGGGAGCTTTCTTT. Its translation is CASSRGGAGAFF. The chain employs TRBV12-3 or TRBV12-4 and TRBJ1-1; a possible D gene is TRBD1 (6 bases). Trimming stripped 6 bases from V and 10 bases from J, with 15 bases between. The CDR3 consists of 12 residues.

This clone was counted a single time. V is TRBV1 and J is TRBJ2-2; the table names TRBD2, a call not compared with the DNA. TRBV1 is recorded as a pseudogene. The CDR3 length is 16 residues. Written as DNA, the CDR3 is TGCACCAGCAGCTCTGGACTAGCGGGGGGTAGCGGGGAGCTGTTTTTT. Translating gives CTSSSGLAGGSGELFF.

The chain has TRBV24-1 and TRBJ1-2; D is possibly TRBD1 (6 bases). Trimming removed 11 bases from V and 0 bases from J, with 12 bases in between. This CDR3 is built from 13 residues. Germline CDR1 and CDR2: KGHDR and SFDVKD. CDR3 protein: CAIQGGANYGYTF. Written as DNA, the CDR3 is TGTGCCATACAGGGTGGAGCTAACTATGGCTACACCTTC.

This clone was seen just once. This chain links TRBV27 with TRBJ1-6, with D possibly being TRBD1 (5 bases). Germline CDR1 and CDR2: MNHEY and SMNVEV (reference sequence). V lost 6 bases and J lost 4, with 10 bases in between. The length of the CDR3 is 14 residues. In nucleotides, the CDR3 is TGTGCCAGCAGGACAGCTGTTTATAATTCACCCCTCCACTTT. Its translation: CASRTAVYNSPLHF.